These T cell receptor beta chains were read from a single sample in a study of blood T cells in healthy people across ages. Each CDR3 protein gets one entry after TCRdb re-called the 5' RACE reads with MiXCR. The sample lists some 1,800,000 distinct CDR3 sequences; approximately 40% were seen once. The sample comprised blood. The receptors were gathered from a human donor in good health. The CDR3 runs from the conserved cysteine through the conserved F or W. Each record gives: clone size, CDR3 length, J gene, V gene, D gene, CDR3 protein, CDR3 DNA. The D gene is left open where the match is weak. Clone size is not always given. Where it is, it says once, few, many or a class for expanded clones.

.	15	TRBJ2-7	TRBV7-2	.	CASSLVSGNGYEQYF	TGTGCCAGCAGCTTAGTATCGGGGAATGGGTACGAGCAGTACTTC
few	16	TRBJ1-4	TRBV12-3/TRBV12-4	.	CASTLDRPPTNEKLFF	TGTGCCAGCACCCTCGACAGACCTCCAACTAATGAAAAACTGTTTTTT
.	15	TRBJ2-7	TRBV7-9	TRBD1	CASSPPLTGTYEQYF	TGTGCCAGCAGCCCACCCTTGACAGGGACGTACGAGCAGTACTTC
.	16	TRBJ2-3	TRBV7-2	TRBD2	CASSFISGGGLDTQYF	TGTGCCAGCAGCTTTATAAGCGGGGGGGGCTTAGATACGCAGTATTTT
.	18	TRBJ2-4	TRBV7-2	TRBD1	CASSSTPTMTGGGNIQYF	TGTGCCAGCAGCTCGACCCCTACCATGACAGGGGGCGGAAACATTCAGTACTTC
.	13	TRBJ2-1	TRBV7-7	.	CASSQETTNEQFF	TGTGCTAGCAGCCAAGAGACAACCAATGAGCAGTTCTTC
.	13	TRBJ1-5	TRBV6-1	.	CASGGGSNQPQHF	TGTGCCAGCGGCGGGGGTTCCAATCAGCCCCAGCATTTT
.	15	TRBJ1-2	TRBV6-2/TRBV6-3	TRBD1	CASSPPPGTAYGYTF	TGTGCCAGCAGCCCCCCACCCGGGACAGCCTATGGCTACACCTTC
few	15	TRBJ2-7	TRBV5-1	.	CASSLGPLGTYEQYF	TGCGCCAGCAGCTTGGGTCCCCTCGGGACCTACGAGCAGTACTTC
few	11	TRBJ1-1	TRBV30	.	CAWSTNTEAFF	TGTGCCTGGTCAACGAACACTGAAGCTTTCTTT
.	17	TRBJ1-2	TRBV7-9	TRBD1	CASSQPPGQGSLGGYTF	TGTGCCAGCAGCCAACCGCCGGGACAGGGAAGTTTAGGCGGCTACACCTTC
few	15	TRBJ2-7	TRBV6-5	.	CASSRLGNPGDEQYF	TGTGCCAGCAGTAGACTCGGGAATCCTGGTGACGAGCAGTACTTC
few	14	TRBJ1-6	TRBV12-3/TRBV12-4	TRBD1	CASTGQGAGSSLHF	TGTGCCAGCACCGGCCAGGGGGCTGGATCATCCCTCCACTTT
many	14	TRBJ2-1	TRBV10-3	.	CAITRDSRPDEQFF	TGTGCCATCACTCGGGACTCCCGTCCTGATGAGCAGTTCTTC
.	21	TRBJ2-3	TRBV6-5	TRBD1	CASSYPLTSDRENLYTDTQYF	TGTGCCAGCAGTTACCCTCTGACTTCGGACAGGGAAAACCTTTACACAGATACGCAGTATTTT
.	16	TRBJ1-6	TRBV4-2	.	CASSQSNSGYNSPLHF	TGTGCCAGCAGCCAGTCAAATTCGGGATATAATTCACCCCTCCACTTT
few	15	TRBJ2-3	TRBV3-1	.	CASAQFTDYTDTQYF	TGTGCCAGCGCACAATTCACGGACTACACAGATACGCAGTATTTT
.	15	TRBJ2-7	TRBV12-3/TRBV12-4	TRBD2	CASSLLSGGPYEQYF	TGTGCCAGCAGCCTCCTCAGCGGGGGACCCTACGAGCAGTACTTC
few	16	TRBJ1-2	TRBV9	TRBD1	CASSAGGTAPLYGYTF	TGTGCCAGCAGCGCGGGGGGGACAGCTCCTCTATATGGCTACACCTTC
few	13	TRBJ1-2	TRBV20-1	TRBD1	CSARKTGVDGYTF	TGCAGTGCTAGAAAGACAGGGGTAGATGGCTACACCTTC
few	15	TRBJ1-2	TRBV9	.	CASSPQTVNPGGYTF	TGTGCCAGCAGCCCCCAGACCGTAAATCCGGGGGGCTACACCTTC
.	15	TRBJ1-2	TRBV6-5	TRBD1	CAGSIRQGNDYGYTF	TGTGCCGGCAGTATCCGACAGGGGAACGACTATGGCTACACCTTC
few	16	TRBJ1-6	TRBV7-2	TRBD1	CASSLVPGQNNSPLHF	TGTGCCAGCAGCTTAGTGCCGGGACAGAATAATTCACCCCTCCACTTT
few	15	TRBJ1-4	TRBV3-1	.	CASSQQGSTNEKLFF	TGTGCCAGCAGCCAACAAGGTAGCACTAATGAAAAACTGTTTTTT
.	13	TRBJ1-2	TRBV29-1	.	CSVEDPDFYGYTF	TGCAGCGTTGAAGATCCGGATTTCTATGGCTACACCTTC
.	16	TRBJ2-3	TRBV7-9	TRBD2	CASSSPLAGEGDTQYF	TGTGCCAGCAGCTCGCCGCTAGCGGGGGAAGGAGATACGCAGTATTTT
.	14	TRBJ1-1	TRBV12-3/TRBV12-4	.	CASSLTAQNTEAFF	TGTGCCAGCAGTCTTACAGCCCAGAACACTGAAGCTTTCTTT
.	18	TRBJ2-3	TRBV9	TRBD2	CASSGPPLSGAVTDTQYF	TGTGCCAGCAGCGGCCCACCGCTAAGCGGGGCAGTAACAGATACGCAGTATTTT
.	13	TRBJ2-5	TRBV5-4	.	CASSLDGSETQYF	TGTGCCAGCAGCTTGGACGGGTCGGAGACCCAGTACTTC
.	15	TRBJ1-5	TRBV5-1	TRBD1	CASSFEGAPGQPQHF	TGCGCCAGCAGCTTCGAGGGGGCACCCGGTCAGCCCCAGCATTTT
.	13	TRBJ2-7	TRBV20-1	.	CSARGGRDYEQYF	TGCAGTGCTAGAGGGGGCAGAGACTACGAGCAGTACTTC
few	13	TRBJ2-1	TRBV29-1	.	CSVGVTSIGEQFF	TGCAGCGTTGGAGTTACTAGCATCGGCGAGCAGTTCTTC
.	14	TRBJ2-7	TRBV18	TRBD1	CASSPQDRGPEQYF	TGTGCCAGCTCACCACAAGACAGGGGTCCCGAGCAGTACTTC
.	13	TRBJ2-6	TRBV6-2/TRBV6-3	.	CAIRGQGANVLTF	TGTGCCATCAGGGGCCAAGGGGCCAACGTCCTGACTTTC
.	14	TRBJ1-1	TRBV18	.	CASSPPVQNTEAFF	TGTGCCAGCTCACCACCCGTCCAAAACACTGAAGCTTTCTTT
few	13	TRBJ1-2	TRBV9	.	CASSTRSGFGYTF	TGTGCCAGCAGCACCCGATCGGGGTTTGGCTACACCTTC
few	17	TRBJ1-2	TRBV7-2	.	CASSLALVTQGNYGYTF	TGTGCCAGCAGCTTAGCTTTAGTGACACAGGGTAACTATGGCTACACCTTC
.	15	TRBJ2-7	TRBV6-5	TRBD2	CASRKSGGTLGEQYF	TGTGCCAGCAGAAAGAGCGGGGGAACGTTGGGGGAGCAGTACTTC
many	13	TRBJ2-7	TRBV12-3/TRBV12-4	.	CASSPGTSAEQYF	TGTGCCAGCAGTCCAGGGACATCAGCCGAGCAGTACTTC
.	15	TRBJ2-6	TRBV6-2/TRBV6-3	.	CASAFGGSGANVLTF	TGTGCCAGTGCCTTCGGCGGGTCTGGGGCCAACGTCCTGACTTTC
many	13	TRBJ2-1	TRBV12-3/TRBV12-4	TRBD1	CASSRTGSNEQFF	TGTGCCAGCAGCCGGACAGGGAGCAATGAGCAGTTCTTC
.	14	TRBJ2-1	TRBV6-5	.	CASSYFQGNNEQFF	TGTGCCAGCAGTTACTTCCAGGGAAACAATGAGCAGTTCTTC
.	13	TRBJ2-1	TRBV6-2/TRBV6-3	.	CASRDMSYNEQFF	TGTGCCAGCCGGGACATGTCCTACAATGAGCAGTTCTTC
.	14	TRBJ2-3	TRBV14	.	CASSPSLATDTQYF	TGTGCCAGCAGCCCATCCCTAGCGACAGATACGCAGTATTTT
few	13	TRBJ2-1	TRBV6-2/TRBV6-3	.	CVSRESTQNEQFF	TGTGTCAGCAGAGAGTCAACCCAGAATGAGCAGTTCTTC
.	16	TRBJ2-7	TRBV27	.	CASSSIATGPSYEQYF	TGTGCCAGCAGTTCAATTGCGACGGGGCCGTCCTACGAGCAGTACTTC
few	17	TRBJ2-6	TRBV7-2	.	CASSPSGSGAGANVLTF	TGTGCCAGCAGCCCATCGGGGTCAGGGGCTGGGGCCAACGTCCTGACTTTC
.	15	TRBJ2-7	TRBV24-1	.	CATSDSRRGGDEQYF	TGTGCCACCAGTGATTCCCGCAGGGGAGGCGACGAGCAGTACTTC
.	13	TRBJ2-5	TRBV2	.	CATKDSYQETQYF	TGTGCCACAAAGGACAGCTACCAAGAGACCCAGTACTTC
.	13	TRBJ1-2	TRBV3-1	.	CASSQDYSYGYTF	TGTGCCAGCAGCCAAGATTATAGCTATGGCTACACCTTC
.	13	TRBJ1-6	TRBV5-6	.	CASSLPGVSPLHF	TGTGCCAGCAGCTTGCCAGGAGTGTCACCCCTCCACTTT
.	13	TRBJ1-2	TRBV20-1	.	CSASSPLGYGYTF	TGCAGTGCTAGTAGCCCTTTGGGTTATGGCTACACCTTC
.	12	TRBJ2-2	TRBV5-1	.	CASSSITGELFF	TGCGCCAGCAGTTCGATTACCGGGGAGCTGTTTTTT
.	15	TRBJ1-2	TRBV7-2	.	CASSLGHTGEDGYTF	TGTGCCAGCAGCTTAGGTCATACCGGGGAGGATGGCTACACCTTC
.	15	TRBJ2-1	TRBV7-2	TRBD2	CASSPSGGLVYEQFF	TGTGCCAGCAGCCCCAGCGGGGGGCTCGTTTATGAGCAGTTCTTC
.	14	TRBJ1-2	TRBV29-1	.	CSVEDLRRHHGYTF	TGCAGCGTTGAAGATCTCCGAAGACACCATGGCTACACCTTC